This T cell receptor beta chain was observed in a study of blood T cell repertoires in COVID-19. Study details: From the United States, Italy and Spain came samples of acute and convalescent COVID-19. From T cells, B-cell-depleted T cells, or PBMCs came the material, which was cDNA or gDNA.

The germline V gene encodes CDR1 SGHVS and CDR2 FNYEAQ. The CDR3 spans 15 residues. The V end was cut by 6 bases, the J end by 6 bases, with 21 bases between. In the study's own analysis: Quantification of nucleated cells was approximated via reference gene primer amplification. Only in-frame clones appear in the TCRdb table, and some are missing; sequencing was by immunoSEQ multiplex PCR. The DNA was the basis for D and trimming; V, J and clone size are from that table. The sample records almost 300,000 clones, roughly nine tenths being singletons. The sequencing sample was made of peripheral blood. The chain joins TRBV7-6 to TRBJ2-7; no definite D call. This sequence was found in a woman under 40 with COVID-19, enrolled during active disease. CDR3 amino acids: CASSKSLKSPPEQYF. The CDR3 DNA is TGTGCCAGCAGTAAATCCCTAAAATCGCCCCCCGAGCAGTACTTC.